Following are 31 T cell receptor beta chains from one sample sequenced in a study of blood T cell repertoires in COVID-19. Libraries were prepared by immunoSEQ multiplex PCR; TCRdb keeps only in-frame clonotypes and omits some of them. The profile shows about 59,000 clones, roughly 80% of them singletons. Sequencing was performed on peripheral blood. The source of these receptors is a man of 80 years or more with acute or convalescent COVID-19.

For this clone: At one end, the junction sequence differs from germline, possibly due to a read error. The chain couples TRBV7-2 to TRBJ2-3; TRBD2 matches at 7 bases. The CDR3 sequence is 16 residues long. CDR1 and CDR2 from the germline V gene are SGHTA and FQGNSA. DNA of the CDR3: TGTGCCAGCGGCTTAACCGGGACTACCAGCACAGATACGCAGTATTTT. Translation gives CASGLTGTTSTDTQYF.

V is TRBV7-9 and J is TRBJ1-4; 7 bases are a match to TRBD1. V lost 3 bases and J lost 7; bases outside the gene matches: 5. Per the germline V gene, CDR1 is SEHNR and CDR2 is FQNEAQ (reference sequence). This CDR3 region has 14 residues. The CDR3 DNA follows: TGTGCCAGCAGCTTCTGGGCAGGGGGTGAAAAACTGTTTTTT. It is translated as CASSFWAGGEKLFF.

The chain is built from TRBV24-1 and TRBJ2-2; 8 bases line up with TRBD1. The length of the CDR3 is 17 residues. The junction had 6 bases not matched to a gene; V was cut back by 4 bases and J by 0 bases. Germline CDR1 KGHDR, CDR2 SFDVKD. CDR3 DNA: TGTGCCACCAGTGAACCCGGGACAGGCGCGAACACCGGGGAGCTGTTTTTT. Encoded protein: CATSEPGTGANTGELFF.

This chain uses TRBV15 with TRBJ1-1; tentative D call: TRBD1 (6 bases). Germline V gene data show CDR1 as LNHNV and CDR2 as YYDKDF (reference sequence). Trimming took off 0 bases at V and 1 base at J, with 9 bases between the two ends. There are 15 residues in the CDR3. CDR3 sequence reads: CATSRDLGQNTEAFF. CDR3 bases: TGTGCCACCAGCAGAGACCTGGGACAGAACACTGAAGCTTTCTTT.

The V gene is TRBV27, the J gene TRBJ1-6; TRBD1 is a possible D gene (5 bases). The CDR3 covers 15 residues. Germline-derived CDR1 and CDR2 are MNHEY and SMNVEV (reference sequence). The V gene lost 1 base and the J gene lost 5 bases, with 9 bases spanning the gap. CDR3 DNA: TGTGCCAGCAGTTTATTTGGGGGGAATAATTCACCCCTCCACTTT. It yields the protein CASSLFGGNNSPLHF.

The CDR3 reads CAWSSGLAGGETQYF. The CDR3 coding sequence is TGTGCCTGGAGTTCAGGACTAGCGGGGGGAGAGACCCAGTACTTC. The chain links TRBV30 to TRBJ2-5, with TRBD2 matching over 14 bases. Germline assignment: CDR1 GTSNPN and CDR2 SVGIG (reference sequence). The CDR3 runs to 15 residues. J was trimmed by 4 bases and V by 2 bases; bases with no gene match: 3.

In its sample, this clone was seen a few times. The chain carries TRBV9 and TRBJ1-2; no definite D call. The CDR3 contains 10 residues. CDR1 and CDR2 (germline): SGDLS, YYNGEE. The DNA of the CDR3 is TGTAGTACTGAGGAGTATGGCTACACCTTC. Encoded protein: CSTEEYGYTF.

There are a few counts of this clone. This chain joins TRBV25-1 and TRBJ1-1; D is ambiguous. The ends were cut back, 7 bases at V and 1 base at J, with 7 bases in the middle. Germline CDR1 MGHDK, CDR2 SYGVNS. The CDR3 is 12 residues long. The CDR3 DNA reads TGTGCCAGCACCCGAGGGAACACTGAAGCTTTCTTT. Translated, it gives CASTRGNTEAFF.

V is TRBV4-2 and J is TRBJ1-5; the match to TRBD1 covers 7 bases. V shed 4 bases and J 3 bases; nucleotides not matched to a gene: 6. The CDR3 loop spans 15 amino acids. CDR1 is LGHNA and CDR2 is YNFKEQ in the germline V gene. The CDR3 is CASSRSGGNNQPQHF. The DNA of the CDR3 is TGTGCCAGCAGCCGGTCAGGGGGGAACAATCAGCCCCAGCATTTT.

The chain recombines TRBV19 with TRBJ1-1; D gene uncertain. Germline V gene sequence: CDR1 LNHDA, CDR2 SQIVND (reference sequence). V lost 5 bases and J lost 4, with 14 bases in between. The CDR3 has 14 amino acids. In DNA, the CDR3 is TGTGCCAGTAGTTTGCTTGGGAGGGCCACTGAAGCTTTCTTT. This encodes CASSLLGRATEAFF.

The chain employs TRBV30 and TRBJ2-4; tentatively, D is TRBD2 (5 bases). The V and J ends lost 3 bases and 5 bases respectively, with 5 bases between them. Germline V gene lookup returns CDR1 GTSNPN and CDR2 SVGIG (reference sequence). The CDR3 is made up of 11 amino acids. The CDR3 protein is CAWRRENIQYF. The CDR3 DNA sequence: TGTGCCTGGAGGAGGGAAAACATTCAGTACTTC.

As to this clone: The germline gene is not matched at one end of the junction; a read error may be the cause. The chain uses TRBV27 and TRBJ2-3; TRBD2 matches at 9 bases. Germline assignment: CDR1 MNHEY and CDR2 SMNVEV (reference sequence). The CDR3 contains 18 residues. The CDR3 DNA sequence: TGTGCCAGCAGTCCCGAGATGGGTAGCGGGGGAGGGACAGCTACGCAGTATTTT. Translation gives CASSPEMGSGGGTATQYF.

V usage is TRBV4-1 and J usage is TRBJ1-2; D uncertain. This CDR3 spans 15 amino acids. Germline V gives CDR1 MGHRA, CDR2 YSYEKL. V was cut by 0 bases and J by 4 bases, with 12 bases left in between. Here the CDR3 reads CASSQDYGRAYGYTF. CDR3 coding DNA: TGCGCCAGCAGCCAAGATTATGGGAGGGCCTATGGCTACACCTTC.

This clone was counted between two and nine times. The rearrangement uses TRBV18 and TRBJ2-3; D is undetermined. The germline V and J ends were trimmed by 5 bases and 6 bases, with 15 bases remaining between them. Germline loops: CDR1 KGHSH, CDR2 LQKENI. The CDR3 has 14 residues. The CDR3 reads CASSSWAPQDTQYF. CDR3 DNA sequence: TGTGCCAGCTCATCATGGGCCCCCCAGGATACGCAGTATTTT. Variable domain in full (rest from reference TRBV18 and TRBJ2-3): NAGVMQNPRHLVRRRGQEARLRCSPMKGHSHVYWYRQLPEEGLKFMVYLQKENIIDESGMPKERFSAEFPKEGPSILRIQQVVRGDSAAYFCASSSWAPQDTQYFGPGTRLTVL.

The CDR3 sequence is CASSQRESSYNEQFF. In nucleotides, the CDR3 is TGTGCCAGCAGCCAACGAGAGAGCTCCTACAATGAGCAGTTCTTC. V and J are TRBV4-2 and TRBJ2-1; D is unclear. The germline gives CDR1 LGHNA, CDR2 YNFKEQ. CDR3 length: 15 amino acids. Trimming pared 2 bases from V and 0 bases from J, leaving 8 bases between.

The J gene is TRBJ1-6, the V gene TRBV5-8; D perhaps matches TRBD1 (6 bases). The CDR3 sequence is 14 residues long. V was trimmed by 4 bases and J by 5 bases, leaving 10 bases between them. Germline V lookup: CDR1 SGHTS, CDR2 YDEGEE. The CDR3 sequence: CASSAGQNNSPLHF. The CDR3 DNA reads as TGTGCCAGCAGCGCCGGACAGAATAATTCACCCCTCCACTTT. Complete variable domain (other parts from reference TRBV5-8 and TRBJ1-6): EAGVTQSPTHLIKTRGQQATLRCSPISGHTSVYWYQQALGLGLQFLLWYDEGEERNRGNFPPRFSGRQFPNYSSELNVNALELEDSALYLCASSAGQNNSPLHFGNGTRLTVT.

The chain has TRBV15 and TRBJ1-4; no firm D call. Trimming shortened V by 0 bases and J by 8 bases, and 16 bases separated the two germline ends. The CDR3 has 16 amino acids. Germline lookup yields CDR1 LNHNV and CDR2 YYDKDF (reference sequence). CDR3 nucleotide sequence: TGTGCCACCAGCAGAGAGGGAAGGATTACGGGGGAAAAACTGTTTTTT. Translated, it gives CATSREGRITGEKLFF.

The chain uses TRBV9 and TRBJ2-1, with D perhaps TRBD2 (6 bases). Germline V gene data show CDR1 as SGDLS and CDR2 as YYNGEE. This CDR3 contains 15 residues. The V end lost 2 bases, the J end lost 1 base, and 10 bases lay between the germline ends. In nucleotides, the CDR3 is TGTGCCAGCAGCGTGTCTAGCGAATCCTACAATGAGCAGTTCTTC. Translated: CASSVSSESYNEQFF. Complete variable domain (other parts from reference TRBV9 and TRBJ2-1): DSGVTQTPKHLITATGQRVTLRCSPRSGDLSVYWYQQSLDQGLQFLIQYYNGEERAKGNILERFSAQQFPDLHSELNLSSLELGDSALYFCASSVSSESYNEQFFGPGTRLTVL.

CDR3 DNA: TGTGCCAGCAGTGTCACTAGCGCCCGAGTAGATACGCAGTATTTT. Translation gives CASSVTSARVDTQYF. The genes are TRBV2 and TRBJ2-3; 7 bases align to TRBD2. This CDR3 has 15 residues. Germline V gives CDR1 SNHLY, CDR2 FYNNEI. With V trimmed by 4 bases and J by 5 bases, 9 bases remained unmatched.

The gene calls are TRBV7-2 and TRBJ1-1; 7 nucleotides match TRBD1. V lost 1 base, J lost 5 bases, and 10 bases stayed unmatched. In germline, CDR1 is SGHTA, CDR2 FQGNSA. CDR3 length: 16 amino acids. DNA of the CDR3: TGTGCCAGCAGCTTAGATCAGGGGGGAACAACAACTGAAGCTTTCTTT. The encoded protein is CASSLDQGGTTTEAFF.

The genes are TRBV7-9 and TRBJ2-2; D ambiguous. V was trimmed by 4 bases and J by 4 bases, leaving 7 bases between them. The germline CDR1 and CDR2 sequences are SEHNR and FQNEAQ (reference sequence). This CDR3 is built from 13 residues. The CDR3 nucleotides read TGTGCCAGCAGCTCTCTGAGCACCGGGGAGCTGTTTTTT. Translation: CASSSLSTGELFF.

This clone was recorded a few times. The chain carries TRBV5-1 and TRBJ1-1, with D possibly being TRBD1 (5 bases). V shed 5 bases and J shed 6 bases, with 14 bases lying between them. In germline, CDR1 is SGHRS, CDR2 YFSETQ. CDR3 length: 13 amino acids. CDR3 nucleotides: TGCGCCAGCAGAATAGCGGGGCAAGCTGAAGCTTTCTTT. This encodes CASRIAGQAEAFF.

The chain couples TRBV11-3 to TRBJ2-1, with D possibly TRBD1 on 5 matching bases. Germline CDR1 is SGHNT and CDR2 is YENEEA. Trimming removed 2 bases from V and 3 bases from J, with 8 bases in between. CDR3 size: 14 residues. CDR3 loop: CASSLQGFYNEQFF. CDR3 coding DNA: TGTGCCAGCAGCTTACAGGGATTCTACAATGAGCAGTTCTTC.

This clone was picked up a small number of times. This rearrangement joins TRBV12-3 or TRBV12-4 to TRBJ1-6; D is unclear. The V end lost 9 bases, the J end lost 11 bases, and 14 bases lay between the germline ends. The length of the CDR3 is 12 residues. The CDR3 DNA sequence: TGTGCCAGAGTTCCCAAGAGGACACCCCTCCACTTT. Translated, it gives CARVPKRTPLHF.

V is TRBV5-1 and J is TRBJ2-1; 11 bases map to TRBD1. This CDR3 region has 15 residues. Germline V gives CDR1 SGHRS, CDR2 YFSETQ. J was trimmed by 8 bases and V by 0 bases; bases with no gene match: 4. The CDR3 DNA sequence: TGCGCCAGCAGCTTGGGGACAGGGGGCTGGGATGAGCAGTTCTTC. It encodes CASSLGTGGWDEQFF.

This chain links TRBV27 with TRBJ1-1; 9 positions match TRBD1. The length of the CDR3 is 13 residues. Germline CDR1 MNHEY, CDR2 SMNVEV (reference sequence). The ends lost 7 bases at V and 5 bases at J; junction bases unmatched: 5. This CDR3 reads CASTVTGGTEAFF. The CDR3 nucleotides read TGTGCCAGCACCGTGACAGGGGGGACTGAAGCTTTCTTT.

This clone was recorded a few times. V is TRBV3-1 (or the pseudogene TRBV3-2) and J is TRBJ1-1; a possible D gene is TRBD1 (5 bases). The CDR3 is made up of 17 amino acids. Per germline, CDR1 LGHDT and CDR2 YNNKEL (reference sequence). Trimming stripped 0 bases from V and 3 bases from J, with 17 bases between. DNA for the CDR3: TGTGCCAGCAGCCAAGAACGTAGAGCAGGGCCGGACACTGAAGCTTTCTTT. Its protein product is CASSQERRAGPDTEAFF.

The V call is TRBV10-3, the J call TRBJ1-5; D remains ambiguous. CDR3 length: 14 residues. The germline V gene encodes CDR1 ENHRY and CDR2 SYGVKD. V lost 3 bases to trimming and J lost 5 bases, with 11 bases between them. For the CDR3, the DNA is TGTGCCATCAGTGAACAAGGAGGCGATCAGCCCCAGCATTTT. This gives the protein CAISEQGGDQPQHF.

The chain combines TRBV5-5 with TRBJ2-7; TRBD1 agrees at 7 bases. Germline V gives CDR1 SGHKS, CDR2 YYEKEE (reference sequence). V lost 2 bases and J lost 2; bases outside the gene matches: 7. There are 15 residues in the CDR3. As DNA, the CDR3 is TGTGCCAGCAGCTTAATTGTGCAGGGGGCCTACGAGCAGTACTTC. This codes for CASSLIVQGAYEQYF. Full variable domain (outside the CDR3, taken from reference TRBV5-5 and TRBJ2-7): DAGVTQSPTHLIKTRGQQVTLRCSPISGHKSVSWYQQVLGQGPQFIFQYYEKEERGRGNFPDRFSARQFPNYSSELNVNALLLGDSALYLCASSLIVQGAYEQYFGPGTRLTVT.

The chain couples TRBV6-6 to TRBJ2-1; 10 bases agree with TRBD2. After removal of 7 bases from V and 2 bases from J, the junction contained 8 bases not matched to a gene. CDR3 length: 16 residues. Germline CDR1 and CDR2: MNHNY and SVGAGI (reference sequence). CDR3 sequence (DNA): TGTGCCAGCATGGCCCTAGCGGGGGCAACCTACAATGAGCAGTTCTTC. Residues: CASMALAGATYNEQFF.

This clone was picked up a small number of times. The chain uses TRBV5-8 and TRBJ1-5; unclear D gene. With 0 bases removed from V and 4 bases from J, the gap between germline ends came to 8 bases. Germline CDR1 and CDR2: SGHTS and YDEGEE. The CDR3 sequence is 14 residues long. CDR3 DNA sequence: TGTGCCAGCAGCTTGGACAGATCAAATCAGCCCCAGCATTTT. Amino acid sequence: CASSLDRSNQPQHF.